This T cell receptor beta chain was profiled in a study of T cell repertoires in cytomegalovirus infection. Looking at the study overall: Matching HLA type, along with CMV infection, was indicated by public TCR beta signatures.

This clonotype turned up a few times. One end of the junction is discordant with germline, which a read error may explain. A single record per CDR3 protein comes from TCRdb applying MiXCR to the reads. The sample carries 250,000 to 300,000 distinct CDR3 sequences, around 15% recorded once. The CDR3 is made up of 14 amino acids. Looked up from germline, CDR1 is DFQATT and CDR2 is SNEGSKA (reference sequence). The TCR was taken from a human donor in good health (CMV status not recorded). Some clones in this sample may be carry-over from other donors' samples. The chain recombines TRBV20-1 with TRBJ2-3; TRBD2 aligns across 11 bases. Material: PBMCs. The CDR3 DNA reads TGCAGAGCTACCCTAGCGGGAGGCCCAAGGTTGCAGTATTTT. This codes for CRATLAGGPRLQYF.